Below, 8 T cell receptor beta chains from the same sample are listed, as sequenced in a study of response to subunit inactivated influenza vaccine. TCRdb fed the RT-PCR reads into MiXCR, producing one record per CDR3 protein. The table shows about 170,000 distinct CDR3 sequences, with over 8.5% occurring only once. Sequences were derived from CD8+ T cells sorted from PBMCs, sampled approximately 25 months after vaccination. All receptors come from a man in his fifties or sixties who received an inactivated influenza vaccine.

The chain employs TRBV2 and TRBJ1-2; weak D call: TRBD1 (5 bases). The V and J ends lost 5 bases and 4 bases respectively, with 14 bases between them. In germline, CDR1 is SNHLY, CDR2 FYNNEI. The CDR3 runs to 14 residues. CDR3 sequence reads: CASSTGPGAYGYTF. The CDR3 DNA sequence: TGTGCCAGCAGTACAGGCCCAGGCGCCTATGGCTACACCTTC.

The rearrangement links TRBV6-2 or TRBV6-3 to TRBJ2-3; D may be TRBD2 (6 bases). Trimming removed 8 bases at V and 4 bases at J, with 19 bases between. This CDR3 region has 15 residues. Germline lookup yields CDR1 MNHEY and CDR2 SVGEGT. The CDR3 DNA sequence: TGTGCCAGCGGGGTATCTAGCGTAGGGGCAGATACGCAGTATTTT. The encoded protein is CASGVSSVGADTQYF.

In this sample, this clonotype turned up many times. The genes are TRBV6-1 and TRBJ2-7; 7 bases map to TRBD2. The CDR3 is 14 residues long. V dropped 5 bases and J dropped 0; count of bases not matched to a gene: 4. Germline V gene sequence: CDR1 MNHNS, CDR2 SASEGT. The CDR3 DNA reads TGTGCCAGCAGTCTAGGGAGGGGCTCCTACGAGCAGTACTTC. Residues: CASSLGRGSYEQYF.

This clonotype showed up many times. The chain recombines TRBV27 with TRBJ1-1; no reliable D call. The germline V and J ends were trimmed by 1 base and 5 bases, with 14 bases remaining between them. The germline CDR1 and CDR2 sequences are MNHEY and SMNVEV (reference sequence). The CDR3 runs 15 residues. The CDR3 spells CASSLFPSRDTEAFF. In DNA form, the CDR3 reads TGTGCCAGCAGTTTATTTCCCAGCAGAGATACTGAAGCTTTCTTT.

This clonotype has at least ten counts. The CDR3 is CSARPGLKYEQYF. The CDR3, as DNA: TGCAGTGCTAGGCCCGGACTTAAATACGAGCAGTACTTC. This sequence joins TRBV20-1 and TRBJ2-7; D is perhaps TRBD2 (5 bases). Germline CDR1 DFQATT, CDR2 SNEGSKA (reference sequence). Trimming pared 3 bases from V and 4 bases from J, leaving 13 bases between. The CDR3 loop spans 13 amino acids.

The chain has TRBV27 and TRBJ2-1; the D gene is possibly TRBD1 (5 bases). The CDR3 has 14 amino acids. Per germline, CDR1 MNHEY and CDR2 SMNVEV (reference sequence). The V end was cut by 5 bases, the J end by 9 bases, with 17 bases between. Written as DNA, the CDR3 is TGTGCCAGCAGTAGGGGCTCTAAGGGCGGTGAGCAGTTCTTC. Translated, it gives CASSRGSKGGEQFF.

This clonotype appeared many times. The chain recombines TRBV2 with TRBJ2-1; weak D call: TRBD1 (5 bases). CDR1 is SNHLY, CDR2 FYNNEI, per germline. The CDR3 runs to 14 residues. The germline V and J ends were trimmed by 3 bases and 0 bases, with 6 bases remaining between them. Here the CDR3 DNA reads TGTGCCAGCAGTGACGACAGCTCCTACAATGAGCAGTTCTTC. Protein product: CASSDDSSYNEQFF.

The chain combines TRBV24-1 with TRBJ2-1; D might be TRBD1 (5 bases). V lost 1 base, J lost 8 bases, and 5 bases lay in between. Per germline, CDR1 KGHDR and CDR2 SFDVKD. The CDR3 is 12 residues long. The CDR3 coding sequence is TGTGCCACCAGTGATTTCAGGGATGAGCAGTTCTTC. It is translated as CATSDFRDEQFF.